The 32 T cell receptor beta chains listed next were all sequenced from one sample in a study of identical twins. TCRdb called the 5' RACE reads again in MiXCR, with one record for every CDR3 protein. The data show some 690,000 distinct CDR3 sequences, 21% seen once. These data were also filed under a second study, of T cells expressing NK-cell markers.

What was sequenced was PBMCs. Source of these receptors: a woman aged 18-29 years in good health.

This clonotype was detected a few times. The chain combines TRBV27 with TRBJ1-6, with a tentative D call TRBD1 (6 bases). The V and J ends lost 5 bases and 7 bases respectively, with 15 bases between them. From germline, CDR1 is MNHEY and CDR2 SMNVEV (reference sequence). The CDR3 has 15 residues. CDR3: CASSPRTVFNSPLHF. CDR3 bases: TGTGCCAGCAGTCCACGGACAGTTTTCAATTCACCCCTCCACTTT.

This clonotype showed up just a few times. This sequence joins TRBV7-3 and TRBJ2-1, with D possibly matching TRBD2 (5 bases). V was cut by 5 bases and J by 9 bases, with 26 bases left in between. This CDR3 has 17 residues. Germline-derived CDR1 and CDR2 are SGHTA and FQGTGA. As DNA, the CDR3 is TGTGCCAGCAGCGACTTACGACGGACTCCCCGGGCTGCTGAGCAGTTCTTC. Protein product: CASSDLRRTPRAAEQFF.

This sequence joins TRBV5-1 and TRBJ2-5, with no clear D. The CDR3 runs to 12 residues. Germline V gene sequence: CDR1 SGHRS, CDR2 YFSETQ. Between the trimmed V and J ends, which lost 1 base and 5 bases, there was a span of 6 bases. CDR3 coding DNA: TGCGCCAGCAGCTTGTATACCGAGACCCAGTACTTC. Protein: CASSLYTETQYF.

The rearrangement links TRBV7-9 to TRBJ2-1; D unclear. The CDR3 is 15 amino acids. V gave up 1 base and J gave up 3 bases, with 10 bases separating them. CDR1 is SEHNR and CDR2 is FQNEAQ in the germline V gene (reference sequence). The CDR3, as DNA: TGTGCCAGCAGCTTAGTTAGCACCCTCTACAATGAGCAGTTCTTC. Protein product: CASSLVSTLYNEQFF.

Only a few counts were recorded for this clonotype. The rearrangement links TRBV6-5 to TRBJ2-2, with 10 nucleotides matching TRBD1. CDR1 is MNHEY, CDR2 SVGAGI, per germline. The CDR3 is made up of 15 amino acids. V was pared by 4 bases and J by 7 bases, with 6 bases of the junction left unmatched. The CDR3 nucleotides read TGTGCCAGCAGTTCCGGGACAGGGGTTGGCGGGGAGCTGTTTTTT. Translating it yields CASSSGTGVGGELFF.

This CDR3 reads CASSVGTAQGEQYF. The CDR3 DNA sequence: TGTGCCAGCAGCGTAGGGACAGCCCAGGGCGAGCAGTACTTC. This chain uses TRBV9 with TRBJ2-7; D might be TRBD1 (6 bases). The CDR3 has 14 residues. CDR1 and CDR2 (germline): SGDLS, YYNGEE. The germline V and J ends were trimmed by 0 bases and 6 bases, with 13 bases remaining between them.

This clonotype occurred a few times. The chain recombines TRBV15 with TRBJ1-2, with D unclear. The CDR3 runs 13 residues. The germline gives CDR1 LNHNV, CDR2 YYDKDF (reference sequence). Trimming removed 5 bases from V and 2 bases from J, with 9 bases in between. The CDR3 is CATSPDPNYGYTF. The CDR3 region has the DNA TGTGCCACCAGCCCCGATCCGAACTATGGCTACACCTTC.

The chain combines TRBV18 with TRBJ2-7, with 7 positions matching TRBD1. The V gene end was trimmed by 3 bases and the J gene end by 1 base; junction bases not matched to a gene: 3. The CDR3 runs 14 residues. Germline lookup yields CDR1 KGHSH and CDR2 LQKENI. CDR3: CASSPPDRSYEQYF. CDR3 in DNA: TGTGCCAGCTCACCGCCGGACAGGTCCTACGAGCAGTACTTC.

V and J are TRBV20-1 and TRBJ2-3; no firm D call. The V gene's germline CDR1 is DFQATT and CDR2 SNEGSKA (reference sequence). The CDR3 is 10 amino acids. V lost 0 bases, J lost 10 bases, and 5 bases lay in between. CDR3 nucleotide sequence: TGCAGTGCTAGAGATGAGGCGCAGTATTTT. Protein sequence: CSARDEAQYF.

The CDR3 is CASTLSSNTGELFF. The CDR3 region has the DNA TGTGCCAGCACCCTTAGCAGCAACACCGGGGAGCTGTTTTTT. V and J are TRBV6-1 and TRBJ2-2, with D uncertain. V was trimmed by 7 bases and J by 2 bases, leaving 11 bases between them. The length of the CDR3 is 14 residues. Germline V gene sequence: CDR1 MNHNS, CDR2 SASEGT.

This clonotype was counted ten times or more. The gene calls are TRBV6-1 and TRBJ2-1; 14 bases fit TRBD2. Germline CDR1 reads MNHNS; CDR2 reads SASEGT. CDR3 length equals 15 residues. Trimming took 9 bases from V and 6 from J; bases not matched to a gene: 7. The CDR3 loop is CASRTGTSGSNEQFF. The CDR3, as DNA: TGTGCCAGTCGAACCGGGACTAGCGGGAGCAATGAGCAGTTCTTC.

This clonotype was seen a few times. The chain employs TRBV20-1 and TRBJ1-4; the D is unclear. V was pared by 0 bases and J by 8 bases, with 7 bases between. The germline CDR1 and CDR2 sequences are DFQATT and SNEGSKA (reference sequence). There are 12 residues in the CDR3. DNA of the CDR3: TGCAGTGCTAGAGAAAGAGTCGAAAAACTGTTTTTT. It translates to CSARERVEKLFF.

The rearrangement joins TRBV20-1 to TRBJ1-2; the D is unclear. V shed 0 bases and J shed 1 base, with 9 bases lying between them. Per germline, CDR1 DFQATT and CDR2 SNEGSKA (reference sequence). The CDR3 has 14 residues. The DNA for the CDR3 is TGCAGTGCTAGAGATTTCGAGGATAACTATGGCTACACCTTC. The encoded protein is CSARDFEDNYGYTF.

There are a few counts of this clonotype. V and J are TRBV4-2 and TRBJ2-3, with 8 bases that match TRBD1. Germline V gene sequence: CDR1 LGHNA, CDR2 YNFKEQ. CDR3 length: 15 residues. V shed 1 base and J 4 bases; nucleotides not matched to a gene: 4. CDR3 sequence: CASSQVRGQADTQYF. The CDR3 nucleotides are TGTGCCAGCAGCCAAGTCAGGGGGCAGGCAGATACGCAGTATTTT.

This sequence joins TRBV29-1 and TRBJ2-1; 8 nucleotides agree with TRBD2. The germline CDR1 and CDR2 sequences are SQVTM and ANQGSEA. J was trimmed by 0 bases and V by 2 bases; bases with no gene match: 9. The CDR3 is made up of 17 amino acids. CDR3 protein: CSVESSGSPNSYNEQFF. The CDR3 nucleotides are TGCAGCGTTGAATCAAGCGGGAGCCCTAACTCCTACAATGAGCAGTTCTTC.

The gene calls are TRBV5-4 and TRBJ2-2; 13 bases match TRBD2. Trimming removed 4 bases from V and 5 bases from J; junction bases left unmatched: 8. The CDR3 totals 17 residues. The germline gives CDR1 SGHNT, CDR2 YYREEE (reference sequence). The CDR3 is CASSRTSGGLLTGELFF. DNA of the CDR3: TGTGCCAGCAGCAGGACTAGCGGGGGCTTATTGACCGGGGAGCTGTTTTTT.

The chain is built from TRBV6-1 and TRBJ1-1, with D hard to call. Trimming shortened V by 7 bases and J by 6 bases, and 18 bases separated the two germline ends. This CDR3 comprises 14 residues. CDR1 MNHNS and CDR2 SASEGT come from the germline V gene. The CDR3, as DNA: TGTGCCAGCATCAGTCTCCCTGGAAGAGCTGAAGCTTTCTTT. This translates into CASISLPGRAEAFF.

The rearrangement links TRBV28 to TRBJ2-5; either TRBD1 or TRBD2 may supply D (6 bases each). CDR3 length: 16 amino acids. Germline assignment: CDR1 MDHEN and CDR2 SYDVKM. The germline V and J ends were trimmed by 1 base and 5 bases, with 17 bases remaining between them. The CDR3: CASSLLSGGLRETQYF. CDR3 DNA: TGTGCCAGCAGTTTATTGTCCGGGGGCCTACGGGAGACCCAGTACTTC.

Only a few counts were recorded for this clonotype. This CDR3 reads CASSSPSGTGGSGANVLTF. CDR3 nucleotides: TGTGCCAGCAGTTCGCCCTCCGGGACAGGGGGTTCTGGGGCCAACGTCCTGACTTTC. The chain has TRBV12-3 or TRBV12-4 and TRBJ2-6; 11 bases line up with TRBD1. There are 19 residues in the CDR3. V shed 4 bases, J shed 1 base, and the junction held 9 bases outside the gene matches.

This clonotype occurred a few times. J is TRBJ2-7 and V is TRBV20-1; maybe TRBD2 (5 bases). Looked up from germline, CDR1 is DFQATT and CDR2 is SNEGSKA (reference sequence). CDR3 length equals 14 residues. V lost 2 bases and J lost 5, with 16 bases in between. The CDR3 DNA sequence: TGCAGTGCTAGATTGCCCCGGGGATTCGACGAGCAGTACTTC. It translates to CSARLPRGFDEQYF.

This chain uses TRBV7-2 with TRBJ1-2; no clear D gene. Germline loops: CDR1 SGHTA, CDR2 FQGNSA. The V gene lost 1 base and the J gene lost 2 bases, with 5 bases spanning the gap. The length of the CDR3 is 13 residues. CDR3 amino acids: CASSLVRNYGYTF. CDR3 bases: TGTGCCAGCAGCTTAGTAAGAAACTATGGCTACACCTTC.

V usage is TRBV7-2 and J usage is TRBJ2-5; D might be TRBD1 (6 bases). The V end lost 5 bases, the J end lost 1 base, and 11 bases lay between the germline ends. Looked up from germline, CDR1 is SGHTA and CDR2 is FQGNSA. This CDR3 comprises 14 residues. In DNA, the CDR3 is TGTGCCAGCAGCCCTTGGACAGTCCAAGAGACCCAGTACTTC. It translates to CASSPWTVQETQYF.

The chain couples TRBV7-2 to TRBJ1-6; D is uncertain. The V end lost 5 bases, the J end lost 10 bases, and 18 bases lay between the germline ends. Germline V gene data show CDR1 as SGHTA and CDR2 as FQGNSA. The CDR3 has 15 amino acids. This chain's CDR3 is CASSVGRFLKSPLHF. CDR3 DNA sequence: TGTGCCAGCAGCGTTGGACGATTCTTGAAGTCACCCCTCCACTTT.

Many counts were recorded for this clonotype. CDR3 nucleotide sequence: TGTGCCAGCAGCTTGGCGCTCGGGAGCTCCTACAATGAGCAGTTCTTC. Its translation is CASSLALGSSYNEQFF. The rearrangement uses TRBV5-5 and TRBJ2-1; a possible D gene is TRBD2 (6 bases). Trimming left V 0 bases short and J 0 bases short, with 10 bases between. The length of the CDR3 is 16 residues. Germline assignment: CDR1 SGHKS and CDR2 YYEKEE (reference sequence).

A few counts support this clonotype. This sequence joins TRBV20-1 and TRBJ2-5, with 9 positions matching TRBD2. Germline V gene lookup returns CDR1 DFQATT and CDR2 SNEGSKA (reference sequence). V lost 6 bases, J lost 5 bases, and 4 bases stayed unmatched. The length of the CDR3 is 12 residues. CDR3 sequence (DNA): TGCAGTGCGGAGCGGGGGGTGGAGACCCAGTACTTC. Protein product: CSAERGVETQYF.

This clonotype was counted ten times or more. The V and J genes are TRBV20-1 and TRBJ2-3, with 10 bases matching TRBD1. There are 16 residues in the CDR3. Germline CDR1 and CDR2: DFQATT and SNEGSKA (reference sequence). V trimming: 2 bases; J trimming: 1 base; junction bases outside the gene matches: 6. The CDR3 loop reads CSARRFGTGGTDTQYF. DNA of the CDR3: TGCAGTGCTAGAAGGTTCGGGACAGGGGGCACAGATACGCAGTATTTT.

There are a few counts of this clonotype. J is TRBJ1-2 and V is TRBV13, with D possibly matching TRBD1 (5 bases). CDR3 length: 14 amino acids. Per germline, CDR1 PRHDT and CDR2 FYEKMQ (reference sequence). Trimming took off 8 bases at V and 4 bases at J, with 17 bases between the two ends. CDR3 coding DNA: TGTGCCAGCTCGACGGCGCGGGGGATCTATGGCTACACCTTC. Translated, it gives CASSTARGIYGYTF.

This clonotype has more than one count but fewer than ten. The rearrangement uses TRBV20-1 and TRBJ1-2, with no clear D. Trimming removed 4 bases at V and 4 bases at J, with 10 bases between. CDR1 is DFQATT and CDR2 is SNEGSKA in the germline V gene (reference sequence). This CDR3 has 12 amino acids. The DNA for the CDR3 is TGCAGTGCTACGAGCAGGTTCTATGGCTACACCTTC. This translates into CSATSRFYGYTF.

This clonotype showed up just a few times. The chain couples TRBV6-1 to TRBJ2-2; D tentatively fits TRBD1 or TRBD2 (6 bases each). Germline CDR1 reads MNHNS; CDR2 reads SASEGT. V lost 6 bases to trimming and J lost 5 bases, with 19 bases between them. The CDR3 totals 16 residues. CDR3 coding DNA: TGTGCCAGCAGGGGGGGCGGGGTCCCGCGGACCGGGGAGCTGTTTTTT. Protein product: CASRGGGVPRTGELFF.

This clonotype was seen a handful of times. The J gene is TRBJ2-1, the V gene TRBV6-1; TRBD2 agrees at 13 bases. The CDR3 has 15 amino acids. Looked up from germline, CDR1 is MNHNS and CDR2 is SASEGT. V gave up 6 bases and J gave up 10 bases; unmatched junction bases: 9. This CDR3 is CASSVPGLAGSEQFF. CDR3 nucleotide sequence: TGTGCCAGCAGCGTTCCGGGACTAGCGGGATCCGAGCAGTTCTTC.

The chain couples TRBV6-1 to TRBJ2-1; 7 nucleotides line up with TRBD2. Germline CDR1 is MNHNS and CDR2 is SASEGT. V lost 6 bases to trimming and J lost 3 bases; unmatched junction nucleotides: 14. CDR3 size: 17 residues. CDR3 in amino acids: CASRTTLAAGVYNEQFF. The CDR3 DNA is TGTGCCAGCAGGACAACCCTAGCGGCGGGGGTCTACAATGAGCAGTTCTTC.

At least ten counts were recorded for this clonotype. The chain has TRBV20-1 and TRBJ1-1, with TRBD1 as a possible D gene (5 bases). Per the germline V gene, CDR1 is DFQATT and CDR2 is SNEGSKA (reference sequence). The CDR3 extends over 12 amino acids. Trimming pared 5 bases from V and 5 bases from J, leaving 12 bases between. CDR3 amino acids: CSAYARETEAFF. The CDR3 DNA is TGCAGTGCTTACGCCAGGGAGACTGAAGCTTTCTTT.